The 24 T cell receptor beta chains given below trace back to one sample, sequenced in a study of OX40 agonist ivuxolimab in advanced cancers. Here immunoSEQ multiplex PCR was the method, and the copy in TCRdb shows in-frame clones only, minus some. The profile covers tens of thousands of clones, with over 80% appearing a single time and 9.5% to 10% taken by the ten largest. Source: CD4+ or CD8+ T cells sorted from blood, taken in a trial of the OX40 agonist ivuxolimab. Receptor source: an adult with an advanced solid tumor such as melanoma, head and neck, liver or kidney cancer.

This sequence joins TRBV11-2 and TRBJ2-7; D perhaps matches TRBD1 (6 bases). Trimming removed 5 bases at V and 0 bases at J, with 17 bases between. This CDR3 region has 16 residues. Looked up from germline, CDR1 is SGHAT and CDR2 is FQNNGV. CDR3 nucleotide sequence: TGTGCCAGCAGCCCTATCGACAGGCGGAGCTCCTACGAGCAGTACTTC. Translating it yields CASSPIDRRSSYEQYF.

The chain has TRBV14 and TRBJ2-1, with 9 bases fitting TRBD2. The CDR3 runs to 16 residues. Trimming removed 2 bases from V and 3 bases from J; junction bases left unmatched: 5. Germline V gives CDR1 SGHDN, CDR2 FVKESK. The CDR3 DNA sequence: TGTGCCAGCAGCCAACTTGGACTAGCGAACTACAATGAGCAGTTCTTC. It encodes CASSQLGLANYNEQFF. Full variable domain (missing parts from reference TRBV14 and TRBJ2-1): EAGVTQFPSHSVIEKGQTVTLRCDPISGHDNLYWYRRVMGKEIKFLLHFVKESKQDESGMPNNRFLAERTGGTYSTLKVQPAELEDSGVYFCASSQLGLANYNEQFFGPGTRLTVL.

V usage is TRBV5-1 and J usage is TRBJ2-5, with 7 bases lining up with TRBD1. This CDR3 contains 16 residues. V shed 1 base, J shed 5 bases, and the junction held 11 bases outside the gene matches. The V gene's germline CDR1 is SGHRS and CDR2 YFSETQ. The chain's CDR3 is CASSLQGTVPWETQYF. The CDR3 nucleotides read TGCGCCAGCAGCTTGCAAGGGACAGTCCCTTGGGAGACCCAGTACTTC.

The genes are TRBV19 and TRBJ2-7; D assignment may be TRBD1 or TRBD2 (5 bases each). From germline, CDR1 is LNHDA and CDR2 SQIVND (reference sequence). Trimming took 5 bases from V and 4 from J, leaving 18 bases between them. CDR3 length: 15 amino acids. CDR3 protein: CASSHWPGASYEQYF. CDR3 in DNA: TGTGCCAGTAGTCATTGGCCCGGGGCTTCATACGAGCAGTACTTC.

The V call is TRBV10-3, the J call TRBJ2-7; 7 nucleotides line up with TRBD1. CDR1 ENHRY and CDR2 SYGVKD come from the germline V gene. Trimming cost V 5 bases and J 3 bases; bases outside gene matches: 7. CDR3 size: 14 residues. The CDR3: CAISTPGQNYEQYF. The CDR3 DNA reads as TGTGCCATCAGTACACCGGGACAGAACTACGAGCAGTACTTC.

The chain recombines TRBV7-9 with TRBJ1-2; the D is unclear. The germline CDR1 and CDR2 sequences are SEHNR and FQNEAQ (reference sequence). The CDR3 extends over 12 amino acids. V gave up 5 bases and J gave up 0 bases, with 4 bases separating them. CDR3 in amino acids: CASSQSNYGYTF. CDR3 bases: TGTGCCAGCAGCCAGTCTAACTATGGCTACACCTTC.

The rearrangement joins TRBV4-3 to TRBJ2-3; D could derive from TRBD1 or TRBD2 (7 bases each). Germline CDR1 and CDR2: LGHNA and YSLEER. The CDR3 contains 15 residues. Trimming took off 1 base at V and 5 bases at J, with 13 bases between the two ends. CDR3 residues: CASSQAAGGGDTQYF. The DNA for the CDR3 is TGCGCCAGCAGCCAAGCGGCAGGGGGGGGAGATACGCAGTATTTT.

The chain employs TRBV28 and TRBJ2-7, with D possibly TRBD2 on 6 matching bases. The CDR3 sequence is 15 residues long. V shed 3 bases and J shed 0 bases, with 12 bases lying between them. From germline, CDR1 is MDHEN and CDR2 SYDVKM. The CDR3 loop reads CASSFSGEGSYEQYF. The CDR3 DNA sequence: TGTGCCAGCAGTTTCTCGGGGGAAGGCTCCTACGAGCAGTACTTC.

The chain couples TRBV5-1 to TRBJ2-1, with D possibly TRBD1 on 6 matching bases. Deletions cut 1 base from V and 0 bases from J, with 17 bases between. The CDR3 runs to 18 residues. Germline lookup yields CDR1 SGHRS and CDR2 YFSETQ. The CDR3 protein is CASSLSWTVSSSYNEQFF. CDR3 bases: TGCGCCAGCAGCTTGTCCTGGACAGTTTCGAGCTCCTACAATGAGCAGTTCTTC.

The chain uses TRBV2 and TRBJ1-1, with D maybe TRBD1 (6 bases). The CDR3 is made up of 14 amino acids. The V end was cut by 5 bases, the J end by 6 bases, with 16 bases between. The germline CDR1 and CDR2 sequences are SNHLY and FYNNEI. The CDR3 bases are TGTGCCAGCAGTCCGGGCCCCGGGGGCTCTGAAGCTTTCTTT. It is translated as CASSPGPGGSEAFF.

This clone occurred once. This chain uses TRBV27 with TRBJ1-5; 8 bases fit TRBD1. CDR3 length: 18 residues. V lost 5 bases, J lost 4 bases, and 16 bases stayed unmatched. Germline V lookup: CDR1 MNHEY, CDR2 SMNVEV (reference sequence). CDR3 region: CASSPPDREGKGNQPQHF. CDR3 sequence (DNA): TGTGCCAGCAGTCCCCCGGACAGGGAGGGTAAAGGGAATCAGCCCCAGCATTTT.

This clone has just one count. The rearrangement joins TRBV2 to TRBJ2-7; D remains unclear. There are 11 residues in the CDR3. V was shortened by 2 bases and J by 6 bases, with 5 bases between the two germline ends. CDR1 SNHLY and CDR2 FYNNEI come from the germline V gene. CDR3 residues: CASSESLEQYF. The CDR3 bases are TGTGCCAGCAGTGAAAGTCTCGAGCAGTACTTC.

This clone was seen a few times. This chain joins TRBV7-8 and TRBJ1-2; 7 bases align to TRBD1. The CDR3 is 15 residues long. Germline V CDR1 and CDR2: SGHVS, FQNEAQ. Unmatched junction bases numbered 5, after V lost 1 base and J lost 3 bases. The CDR3 here is CASSLGQGTYYGYTF. In nucleotides, the CDR3 is TGTGCCAGCAGCTTAGGACAGGGTACTTACTATGGCTACACCTTC.

The chain joins TRBV19 to TRBJ2-5, with D tentatively TRBD2 (6 bases). The V end was cut by 9 bases, the J end by 4 bases, with 18 bases between. The CDR3 loop spans 14 amino acids. The germline V gene encodes CDR1 LNHDA and CDR2 SQIVND (reference sequence). The CDR3 DNA follows: TGTGCCAGCCGTCCCCCGGGAGTAAGAGAGACCCAGTACTTC. Its translation is CASRPPGVRETQYF.

This clone has a handful of counts. The chain is built from TRBV18 and TRBJ2-3, with 16 bases identical to TRBD2. Germline V gives CDR1 KGHSH, CDR2 LQKENI. The V and J ends lost 3 bases and 3 bases, in that order; junction bases with no gene match: 9. The CDR3 contains 19 residues. For the CDR3, the DNA is TGTGCCAGCTCACCCAGCGGGACTAGCGGGAGGGCGAGGACAGATACGCAGTATTTT. Encoded protein: CASSPSGTSGRARTDTQYF.

V is TRBV30 and J is TRBJ2-2; 10 bases agree with TRBD2. Germline CDR1 GTSNPN, CDR2 SVGIG (reference sequence). This CDR3 contains 16 residues. J lost 1 base, V lost 5 bases, and 7 bases had no gene match. The CDR3 sequence: CAWGGLAGGNTGELFF. In nucleotides, the CDR3 is TGTGCCTGGGGGGGTTTAGCGGGAGGGAACACCGGGGAGCTGTTTTTT.

This clone was seen once. The chain recombines TRBV5-1 with TRBJ2-5; D gene uncertain. Between the trimmed V and J ends, which lost 0 bases and 5 bases, there was a span of 11 bases. This CDR3 has 14 amino acids. Germline V gene data show CDR1 as SGHRS and CDR2 as YFSETQ. The CDR3: CASSLGQTWETQYF. The DNA for the CDR3 is TGCGCCAGCAGCTTGGGGCAGACCTGGGAGACCCAGTACTTC.

The CDR3 loop reads CASSPRGGSSSGANVLTF. The CDR3 DNA is TGTGCCAGCAGCCCGCGAGGTGGGTCCAGCTCTGGGGCCAACGTCCTGACTTTC. V is TRBV7-3 and J is TRBJ2-6; D remains unclear. This CDR3 has 18 residues. Trimming shortened V by 5 bases and J by 0 bases, and 17 bases separated the two germline ends. Germline loops: CDR1 SGHTA, CDR2 FQGTGA.

The V and J genes are TRBV11-3 and TRBJ1-6, with D maybe TRBD1 (6 bases). V lost 6 bases and J 0 bases, leaving 12 bases between the germline ends. In germline, CDR1 is SGHNT, CDR2 YENEEA. The CDR3 runs 16 residues. The CDR3 DNA reads as TGTGCCAGCAGGTATACAGGGAGCTCCTATAATTCACCCCTCCACTTT. Translation: CASRYTGSSYNSPLHF.

J is TRBJ2-7 and V is TRBV6-6, with D possibly matching TRBD2 (6 bases). V lost 8 bases and J 1 base, leaving 18 bases between the germline ends. The CDR3 extends over 15 amino acids. The germline V gene encodes CDR1 MNHNY and CDR2 SVGAGI (reference sequence). The CDR3 sequence: CASSDGGVVSYEQYF. The CDR3 DNA reads as TGTGCCAGCTCCGACGGAGGGGTCGTATCCTACGAGCAGTACTTC.

The rearrangement uses TRBV10-3 and TRBJ2-5, with 8 positions matching TRBD2. Germline CDR1 ENHRY, CDR2 SYGVKD. The CDR3 runs to 15 residues. Unmatched junction bases numbered 5, after V lost 4 bases and J lost 1 base. Here the CDR3 reads CAISGGAGAQETQYF. The CDR3 nucleotides are TGTGCCATCAGTGGTGGAGCGGGAGCCCAAGAGACCCAGTACTTC.

This chain joins TRBV10-2 and TRBJ2-7; 10 bases map to TRBD2. From germline, CDR1 is WSHSY and CDR2 SAAADI. Trimming cost V 7 bases and J 6 bases; bases outside gene matches: 3. The length of the CDR3 is 12 residues. CDR3 bases: TGCGCCAGCACCAGACTAGCGGGCGAGCAGTACTTC. The encoded protein is CASTRLAGEQYF.

The rearrangement joins TRBV15 to TRBJ1-4; no clear D gene. The CDR3 is 17 residues long. Germline-derived CDR1 and CDR2 are LNHNV and YYDKDF (reference sequence). With 1 base removed from V and 7 bases from J, the gap between germline ends came to 19 bases. In DNA, the CDR3 is TGTGCCACCAGCAGAGCCCTTCCGGGAGGCGACGGTGAAAAACTGTTTTTT. Translating it yields CATSRALPGGDGEKLFF.

The J gene is TRBJ1-4, the V gene TRBV5-1, with D perhaps matching TRBD1 (5 bases). Germline V gene lookup returns CDR1 SGHRS and CDR2 YFSETQ. The V end lost 0 bases, the J end lost 6 bases, and 12 bases lay between the germline ends. The CDR3 spans 15 residues. CDR3 sequence: CASSLVSGTDEKLFF. Written as DNA, the CDR3 is TGCGCCAGCAGCTTGGTATCAGGGACGGATGAAAAACTGTTTTTT.